Listed here is a single T cell receptor (beta chain). Its antigen is currently unknown. TCRdb's copy holds only in-frame clones and misses some; the assay was immunoSEQ multiplex PCR. Of fewer than 70,000 clones listed, 83% were seen once; the top ten hold approximately 3.1%. The CDR3 covers 14 residues. V lost 6 bases and J 4 bases, leaving 15 bases between the germline ends. Germline V gene sequence: CDR1 MNHEY, CDR2 SVGAGI. These data come from a study of OX40 agonist ivuxolimab in advanced cancers. Study details: Patients received ivuxolimab, an agonistic anti-OX40 (CD134) antibody. In this trial design, patients received ivuxolimab intravenously at 0.01 to 10 mg/kg every 2 weeks.

Study findings and constraints: Specificity for antigen went undetermined in the expanded peripheral T cells.

The chain employs TRBV6-5 and TRBJ1-2, with D tentatively TRBD1 (6 bases). This TCR derives from an adult with an advanced solid tumor such as melanoma, head and neck, liver or kidney cancer. This sample comprised CD4+ or CD8+ T cells sorted from blood, obtained in a trial of the OX40 agonist ivuxolimab. The CDR3 DNA sequence: TGTGCCAGCAGAGGGGCAGGGGAAGCCTATGGCTACACCTTC. This encodes CASRGAGEAYGYTF.